This T cell receptor beta chain was retrieved from a study of cytomegalovirus exposure and HLA in healthy donors. About the research overall: The 120 validation repertoires were produced on the same platform as the 650 to 800 repertoires of the first cohort. This was reported in a later analysis.

The data were produced by immunoSEQ multiplex PCR, yet TCRdb's version contains in-frame clones alone and is incomplete. The sample carries 150,000 to 200,000 clones, around nine tenths recorded once. Note on this clone: Its antigen is not known.

The CDR3 spans 15 residues. J was trimmed by 0 bases and V by 3 bases; bases with no gene match: 4. Germline CDR1 KGHSH, CDR2 LQKENI. Points from the study as a whole: The investigators catalogued 150 to 200 TCR beta chains as cytomegalovirus-associated. Confirmation was obtained in vitro that a few CMV-associated chains are specific for CMV antigens.

The chain links TRBV18 to TRBJ2-7, with TRBD2 matching over 8 bases. The receptor was derived from a woman aged 18-29 years in good health and CMV-seronegative. Sequencing was performed on PBMCs. The CDR3: CASSPPGGPSYEQYF. The CDR3 nucleotides are TGTGCCAGCTCACCGCCGGGAGGGCCCTCCTACGAGCAGTACTTC.